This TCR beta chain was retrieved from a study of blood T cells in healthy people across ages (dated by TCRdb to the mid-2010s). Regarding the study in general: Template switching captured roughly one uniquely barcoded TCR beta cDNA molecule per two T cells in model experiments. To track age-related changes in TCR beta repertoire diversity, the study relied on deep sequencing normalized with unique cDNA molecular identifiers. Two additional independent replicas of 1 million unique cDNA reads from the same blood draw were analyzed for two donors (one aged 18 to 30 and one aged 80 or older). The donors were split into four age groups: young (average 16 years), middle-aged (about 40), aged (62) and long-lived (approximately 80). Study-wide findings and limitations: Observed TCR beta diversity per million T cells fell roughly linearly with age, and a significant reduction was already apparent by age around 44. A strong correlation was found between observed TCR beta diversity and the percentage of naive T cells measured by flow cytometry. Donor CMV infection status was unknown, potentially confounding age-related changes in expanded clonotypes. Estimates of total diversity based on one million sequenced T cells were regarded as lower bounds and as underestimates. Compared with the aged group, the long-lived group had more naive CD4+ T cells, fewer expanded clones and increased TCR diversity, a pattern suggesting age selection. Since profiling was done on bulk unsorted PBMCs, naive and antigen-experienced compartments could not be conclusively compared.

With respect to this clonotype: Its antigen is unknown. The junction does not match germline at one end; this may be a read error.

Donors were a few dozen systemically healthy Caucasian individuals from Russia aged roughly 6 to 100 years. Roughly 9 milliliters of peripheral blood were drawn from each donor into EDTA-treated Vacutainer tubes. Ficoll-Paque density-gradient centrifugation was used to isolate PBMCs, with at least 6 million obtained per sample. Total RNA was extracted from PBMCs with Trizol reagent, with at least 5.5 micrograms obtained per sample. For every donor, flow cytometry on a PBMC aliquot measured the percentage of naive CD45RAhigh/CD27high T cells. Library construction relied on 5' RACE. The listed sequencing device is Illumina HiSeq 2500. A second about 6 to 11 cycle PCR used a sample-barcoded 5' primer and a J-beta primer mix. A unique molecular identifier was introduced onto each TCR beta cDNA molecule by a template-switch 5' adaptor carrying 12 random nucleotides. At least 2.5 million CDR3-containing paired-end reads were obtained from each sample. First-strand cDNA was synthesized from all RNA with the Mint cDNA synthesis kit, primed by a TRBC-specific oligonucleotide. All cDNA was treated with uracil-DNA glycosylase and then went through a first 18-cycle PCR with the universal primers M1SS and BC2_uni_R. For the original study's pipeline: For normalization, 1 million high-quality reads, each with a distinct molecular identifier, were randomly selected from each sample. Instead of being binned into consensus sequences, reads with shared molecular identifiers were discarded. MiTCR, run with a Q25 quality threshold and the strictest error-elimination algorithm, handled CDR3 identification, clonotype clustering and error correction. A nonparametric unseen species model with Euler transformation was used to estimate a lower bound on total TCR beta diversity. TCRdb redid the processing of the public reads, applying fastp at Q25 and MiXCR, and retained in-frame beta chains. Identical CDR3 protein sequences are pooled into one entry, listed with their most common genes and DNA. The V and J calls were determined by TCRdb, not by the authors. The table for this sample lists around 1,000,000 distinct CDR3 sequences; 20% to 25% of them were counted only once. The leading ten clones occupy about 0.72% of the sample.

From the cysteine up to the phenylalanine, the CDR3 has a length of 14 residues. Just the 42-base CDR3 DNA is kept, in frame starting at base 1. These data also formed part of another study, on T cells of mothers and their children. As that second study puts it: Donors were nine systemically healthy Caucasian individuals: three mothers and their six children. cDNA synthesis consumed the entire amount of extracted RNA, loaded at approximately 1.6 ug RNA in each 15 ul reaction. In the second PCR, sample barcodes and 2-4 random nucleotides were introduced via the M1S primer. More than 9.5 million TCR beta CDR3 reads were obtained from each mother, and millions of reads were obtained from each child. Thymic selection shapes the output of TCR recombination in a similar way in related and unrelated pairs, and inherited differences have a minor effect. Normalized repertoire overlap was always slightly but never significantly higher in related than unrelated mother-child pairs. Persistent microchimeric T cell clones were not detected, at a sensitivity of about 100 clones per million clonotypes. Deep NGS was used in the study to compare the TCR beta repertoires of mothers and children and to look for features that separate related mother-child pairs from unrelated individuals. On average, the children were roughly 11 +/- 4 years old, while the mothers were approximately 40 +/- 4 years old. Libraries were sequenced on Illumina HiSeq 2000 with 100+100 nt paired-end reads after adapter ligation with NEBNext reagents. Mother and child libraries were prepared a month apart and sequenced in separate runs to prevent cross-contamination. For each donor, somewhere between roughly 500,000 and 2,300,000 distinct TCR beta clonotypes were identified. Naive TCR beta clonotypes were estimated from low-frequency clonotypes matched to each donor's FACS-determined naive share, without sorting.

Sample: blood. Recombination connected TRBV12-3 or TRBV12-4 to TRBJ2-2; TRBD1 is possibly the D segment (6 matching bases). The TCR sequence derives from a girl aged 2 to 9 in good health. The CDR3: CASMTGVGTGEPFF. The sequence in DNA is TGTGCCAGTATGACAGGCGTAGGCACCGGGGAGCCGTTTTTT.